This T cell receptor beta chain is from a study of beta chain features in type 1 diabetes. Study details: Examination spanned about 110 million sorted cells from all samples.

The entirety of the isolated RNA underwent reverse transcription, so expressed TCRB transcripts were sequenced. Clones were read by immunoSEQ multiplex PCR, and TCRdb kept only the in-frame ones, dropping some. The sample carries about 140,000 clones, about 10% recorded once. Stem cell-like memory, regulatory, central memory and naive CD4+ cells were sorted via CD45RO/CCR7/CD25/CD127/CD95/CD27. Trimming cost V 0 bases and J 10 bases, with 19 bases left between them. CDR1 is MGHRA, CDR2 YSYEKL, per germline. The CDR3 is 16 amino acids. This clone was observed a few times. Material for sequencing was naive CD4+ T cells from blood. This chain links TRBV4-1 with TRBJ2-1; perhaps TRBD2 as D (7 bases). The source is a man aged 18 to 30 in good health. The CDR3 loop reads CASSQDRVGGPDEQFF. DNA for the CDR3: TGCGCCAGCAGCCAAGATAGGGTGGGGGGGCCGGACGAGCAGTTCTTC.